Listed below are T cell receptor beta chains from one sample, sequenced in a study of regulatory T cells in long-lasting Graves disease. TCRdb reanalysed the multiplex PCR reads using MiXCR and keeps one entry per CDR3 protein. Here the sample spans a few hundred thousand distinct CDR3 sequences, 23% being singletons. Sequencing was performed on peripheral blood mononuclear cells (PBMCs), taken when the disease was refractory, from a patient treated with antithyroid drugs. These receptor sequences come from a female donor with Graves disease. The CDR3 runs from the conserved cysteine through the conserved F or W. A D gene is named only where the DNA matches it firmly. Clone size is not always given. Where it is, it says once, few, many or a class for expanded clones.

j_call d_call clone_size v_call cdr3_nt cdr3_aa
TRBJ2-2 TRBD1 few TRBV6-5 TGTGCCAGCAGTTTCCGGGGACAGTCGAACACCGGGGAGCTGTTTTTT CASSFRGQSNTGELFF
TRBJ2-7 TRBD1 many TRBV2 TGTGCCAGCAGTCGTGAGACAGGGCCCTACGAGCAGTACTTC CASSRETGPYEQYF
TRBJ1-2 NA few TRBV6-5 TGTGCCAGCAGTTACGAGGGCAGGGTGGACTATGGCTACACCTTC CASSYEGRVDYGYTF
TRBJ2-7 NA NA TRBV19 TGTGCCAGTAGTGATCGATGGGGGAGCTCCTACGAGCAGTACTTC CASSDRWGSSYEQYF
TRBJ2-6 NA few TRBV7-6 TGTGCCAGCAGCGCCGTTCTGGGGGGTACTGGGGCCAACGTCCTGACTTTC CASSAVLGGTGANVLTF
TRBJ2-5 TRBD1 NA TRBV5-1 TGCGCCAGCAGCCCGGACAGGGGGTTTGGAGAGACCCAGTACTTC CASSPDRGFGETQYF
TRBJ1-6 NA NA TRBV28 TGTGCCAGCAGTCCTCGGTCAAGCTCCTATAATTCACCCCTCCACTTT CASSPRSSSYNSPLHF
TRBJ2-7 NA NA TRBV30 TGTGCTTCTCAGAAAGGGGTCTACGAGCAGTACTTC CASQKGVYEQYF
TRBJ1-5 NA few TRBV19 TGTGCCAGTAGTACAGGACCTAATAGCAATCAGCCCCAGCATTTT CASSTGPNSNQPQHF
TRBJ1-5 NA many TRBV29-1 TGCAGCGTTGCGGGGGTCGGGCAGCCCCAGCATTTT CSVAGVGQPQHF
TRBJ2-7 TRBD2 few TRBV5-1 TGCGCCAGCAGCTTGGAGGGGAGGGCGCGAGAGCAGTACTTC CASSLEGRAREQYF
TRBJ1-2 NA few TRBV7-9 TGTGCCAGCAGCTACCCCACCGGGACGAACTATGGCTACACCTTC CASSYPTGTNYGYTF
TRBJ2-7 NA NA TRBV9 TGTGCCAGCAGCGTAGTTCCCGGTCCCTACGAGCAGTACTTC CASSVVPGPYEQYF
TRBJ1-1 NA NA TRBV18 TGTGCCAGCTCACCCGAAGGTGGACGGGTTGAAGCTTTCTTT CASSPEGGRVEAFF
TRBJ2-2 TRBD2 NA TRBV20-1 TGCAGTGCTAGAGAGAGTAGCGGGAGCTTCGAGGAGCTGTTTTTT CSARESSGSFEELFF
TRBJ2-5 TRBD2 many TRBV28 TGTGCCAGCAGTCCAACGGGACTAGCGGGATTGACGCAAGAGACCCAGTACTTC CASSPTGLAGLTQETQYF
TRBJ2-7 NA NA TRBV30 TGTGCCTGGAGTGTAGGAGCTTCGGGGAACGAGCAGTACTTC CAWSVGASGNEQYF
TRBJ1-6 NA NA TRBV30 TGTGCCTGGAGTGTACAGGAACTTGCACCCCTCCACTTT CAWSVQELAPLHF
TRBJ2-7 NA many TRBV18 TGTGCCAGCTCCTCGGAGTCCGGGAGTTACGAGCAGTACTTC CASSSESGSYEQYF
TRBJ2-5 TRBD1 many TRBV3-1 TGTGCCAGCAGAACGACAGGGTTCGGAGAGACCCAGTACTTC CASRTTGFGETQYF
TRBJ2-7 TRBD1 many TRBV10-3 TGTGCCATCTTATCCGGGACAGGGAGTGGAGTGGGAGAGCAGTACTTC CAILSGTGSGVGEQYF
TRBJ2-5 TRBD2 many TRBV27 TGTGCCAGCAGTCCGGGAGGGAGGGAAGAGACCCAGTACTTC CASSPGGREETQYF
TRBJ2-7 TRBD2 many TRBV28 TGTGCCAGCAGCCGGACTAGCGGGAGATCCTACGAGCAGTACTTC CASSRTSGRSYEQYF
TRBJ1-1 TRBD1 few TRBV7-3 TGTGCCAGCAGCTCCGACAGGGTTTTCAAAACCACTGAAGCTTTCTTT CASSSDRVFKTTEAFF
TRBJ1-2 NA NA TRBV7-2 TGTGCCAGCAGCTTTTTTTTCGGACAGTCTGGGGATAGCGATGGCTACACCTTC CASSFFFGQSGDSDGYTF
TRBJ2-7 TRBD2 NA TRBV20-1 TGCAGTGCTAGTCGGGAGGACGAGCGGTACTTC CSASREDERYF
TRBJ1-5 NA many TRBV27 TGTGCCAGCAGTACCCCCGTGGATAGCAATCAGCCCCAGCATTTT CASSTPVDSNQPQHF
TRBJ2-7 NA many TRBV6-2/TRBV6-3 TGTGCCAGCAGTTACTCGGCCTCCGGGAACGCCGCCTACGAGCAGTACTTC CASSYSASGNAAYEQYF
TRBJ1-2 NA NA TRBV9 TGTGCCAGCAGCGTAGCTGTGGCAGGGGAATATGGCTACACCTTC CASSVAVAGEYGYTF
TRBJ2-5 TRBD2 many TRBV7-3 TGTGCCAGCAGCTACACCGGGACTAGCGGGGAGACCCAGTACTTC CASSYTGTSGETQYF
TRBJ1-5 NA few TRBV20-1 TGCAGTGCCCTACCGGTAAATCAGCCCCAGCATTTT CSALPVNQPQHF
TRBJ2-1 NA NA TRBV6-1 TGTGCCAGCAGCCTGCTTTTGGCAGCCACCCACAATGAGCAGTTCTTC CASSLLLAATHNEQFF
TRBJ2-2 NA many TRBV20-1 TGCAGTGCCGTTGATTTCACCGGGGAGCTGTTTTTT CSAVDFTGELFF
TRBJ2-2 TRBD1 few TRBV25-1 TGTGCCAGCAGTGCGATACAGACAGGGTCGAACACCGGGGAGCTGTTTTTT CASSAIQTGSNTGELFF
TRBJ1-1 NA few TRBV7-2 TGTGCCAGCAGCTCCGCCACCCCGCGGAGCCACCGGGACACTGAAGCTTTCTTT CASSSATPRSHRDTEAFF
TRBJ2-7 TRBD1 NA TRBV10-3 TGTGCCATCACCCAGGGGGTCGAGCAGTACTTC CAITQGVEQYF
TRBJ1-2 NA NA TRBV3-1 TGTGCCAGCAGCCGTCGGAGAGGGGATGGCTACACCTTC CASSRRRGDGYTF
TRBJ1-2 TRBD1 few TRBV4-3 TGCGCCAGCAGCCAGCCGGGACAGTCTAGCGGCTACACCTTC CASSQPGQSSGYTF
TRBJ1-6 NA NA TRBV19 TGTGCCAGTAATTTCGGATCTGGGAATAATTCACCCCTCCACTTT CASNFGSGNNSPLHF
TRBJ1-1 TRBD1 many TRBV13 TGTGCCAGCAAATCCGGACAGGGGAACACTGAAGCTTTCTTT CASKSGQGNTEAFF
TRBJ1-5 NA many TRBV12-3/TRBV12-4 TGTGCCAGCAAGGGGGGGCTCTATGGCAATCAGCCCCAGCATTTT CASKGGLYGNQPQHF
TRBJ2-5 NA NA TRBV7-9 TGTGCCAGCAGGGTGGGCGGGCAAGAGACCCAGTACTTC CASRVGGQETQYF
TRBJ1-3 NA NA TRBV20-1 TGCAGTGCTAGAAGGTCCTCTGGAAACACCATATATTTT CSARRSSGNTIYF
TRBJ1-1 TRBD1 NA TRBV14 TGTGCCAGCAGCCTACGGACAGGTACGACTGAAGCTTTCTTT CASSLRTGTTEAFF
TRBJ1-2 NA few TRBV30 TGTGCCTGGACTGGGTCTAACTATGGCTACACCTTC CAWTGSNYGYTF
TRBJ1-1 NA many TRBV18 TGTGCCAGCTCACCAGGTATGAACACTGAAGCTTTCTTT CASSPGMNTEAFF
TRBJ2-7 NA NA TRBV24-1 TGTGCCACCGCTGACAACGAATACTACGAGCAGTACTTC CATADNEYYEQYF
TRBJ1-2 NA many TRBV2 TGTGCCAGCAAGGGCCGAGGTCCCCTTGGCTACACCTTC CASKGRGPLGYTF
TRBJ1-5 TRBD1 NA TRBV5-6 TGTGCCAGCAGCTTGCGGGACAGGGGGAGGCGTCAGCCCCAGCATTTT CASSLRDRGRRQPQHF
TRBJ1-4 NA few TRBV4-2 TGTGCCAGCAGCCAAGTTAAGGGGGACCAAGGTGAAAAACTGTTTTTT CASSQVKGDQGEKLFF
TRBJ2-2 TRBD2 NA TRBV15 TGTGCCACCAGCAGAGATCGACTAGCGGGAGGGACCGGGGAGCTGTTTTTT CATSRDRLAGGTGELFF
TRBJ1-6 NA few TRBV7-8 TGTGCCAGCAGCTTAGAGGGAAGCTCCTATAATTCACCCCTCCACTTT CASSLEGSSYNSPLHF
TRBJ1-5 NA many TRBV2 TGTGCCAGCAGTGTTCTGAAGGGGAGTAGCGGTCAGCCCCAGCATTTT CASSVLKGSSGQPQHF
TRBJ2-1 TRBD2 NA TRBV13 TGTGCCAGCAGCTTAGCGGGAGGGCCTTTCAATGAGCAGTTCTTC CASSLAGGPFNEQFF